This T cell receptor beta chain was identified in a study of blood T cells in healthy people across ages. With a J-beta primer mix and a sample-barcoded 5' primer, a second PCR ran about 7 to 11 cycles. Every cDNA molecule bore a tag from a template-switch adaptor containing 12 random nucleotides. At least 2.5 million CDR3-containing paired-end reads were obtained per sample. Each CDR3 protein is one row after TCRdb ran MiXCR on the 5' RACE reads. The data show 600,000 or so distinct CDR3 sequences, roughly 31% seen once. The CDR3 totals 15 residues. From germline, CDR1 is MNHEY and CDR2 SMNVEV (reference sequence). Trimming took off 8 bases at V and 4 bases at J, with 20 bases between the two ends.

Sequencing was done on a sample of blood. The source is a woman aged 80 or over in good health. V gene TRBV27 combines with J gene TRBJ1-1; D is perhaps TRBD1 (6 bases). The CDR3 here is CASETRTGGRTEAFF. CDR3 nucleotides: TGTGCCAGCGAAACCCGGACGGGGGGCCGCACTGAAGCTTTCTTT.